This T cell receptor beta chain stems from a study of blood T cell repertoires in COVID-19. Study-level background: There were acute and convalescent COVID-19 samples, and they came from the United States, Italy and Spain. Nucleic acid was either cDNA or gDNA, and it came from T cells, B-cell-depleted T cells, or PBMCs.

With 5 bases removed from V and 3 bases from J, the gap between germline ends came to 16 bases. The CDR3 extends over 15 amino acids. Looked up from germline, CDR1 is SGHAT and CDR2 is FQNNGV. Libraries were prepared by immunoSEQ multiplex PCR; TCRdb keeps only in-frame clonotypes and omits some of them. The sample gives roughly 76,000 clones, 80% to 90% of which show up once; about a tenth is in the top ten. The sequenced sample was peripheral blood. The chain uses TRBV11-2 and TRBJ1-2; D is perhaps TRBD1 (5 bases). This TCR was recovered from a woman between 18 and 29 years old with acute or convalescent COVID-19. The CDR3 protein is CASSPLRVNYYGYTF. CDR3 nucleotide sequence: TGTGCCAGCAGCCCCCTCAGGGTAAATTACTATGGCTACACCTTC.